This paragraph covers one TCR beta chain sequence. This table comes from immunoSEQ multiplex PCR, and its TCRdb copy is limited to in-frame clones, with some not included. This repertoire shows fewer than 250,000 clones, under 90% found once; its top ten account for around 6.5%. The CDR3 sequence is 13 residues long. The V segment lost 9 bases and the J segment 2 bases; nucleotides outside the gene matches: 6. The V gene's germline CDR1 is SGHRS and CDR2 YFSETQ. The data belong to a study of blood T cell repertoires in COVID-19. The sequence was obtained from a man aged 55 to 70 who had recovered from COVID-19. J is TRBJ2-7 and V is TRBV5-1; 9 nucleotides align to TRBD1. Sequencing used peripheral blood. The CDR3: CANLRDRAYEQYF. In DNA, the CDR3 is TGCGCCAACTTGAGGGACAGGGCCTACGAGCAGTACTTC.